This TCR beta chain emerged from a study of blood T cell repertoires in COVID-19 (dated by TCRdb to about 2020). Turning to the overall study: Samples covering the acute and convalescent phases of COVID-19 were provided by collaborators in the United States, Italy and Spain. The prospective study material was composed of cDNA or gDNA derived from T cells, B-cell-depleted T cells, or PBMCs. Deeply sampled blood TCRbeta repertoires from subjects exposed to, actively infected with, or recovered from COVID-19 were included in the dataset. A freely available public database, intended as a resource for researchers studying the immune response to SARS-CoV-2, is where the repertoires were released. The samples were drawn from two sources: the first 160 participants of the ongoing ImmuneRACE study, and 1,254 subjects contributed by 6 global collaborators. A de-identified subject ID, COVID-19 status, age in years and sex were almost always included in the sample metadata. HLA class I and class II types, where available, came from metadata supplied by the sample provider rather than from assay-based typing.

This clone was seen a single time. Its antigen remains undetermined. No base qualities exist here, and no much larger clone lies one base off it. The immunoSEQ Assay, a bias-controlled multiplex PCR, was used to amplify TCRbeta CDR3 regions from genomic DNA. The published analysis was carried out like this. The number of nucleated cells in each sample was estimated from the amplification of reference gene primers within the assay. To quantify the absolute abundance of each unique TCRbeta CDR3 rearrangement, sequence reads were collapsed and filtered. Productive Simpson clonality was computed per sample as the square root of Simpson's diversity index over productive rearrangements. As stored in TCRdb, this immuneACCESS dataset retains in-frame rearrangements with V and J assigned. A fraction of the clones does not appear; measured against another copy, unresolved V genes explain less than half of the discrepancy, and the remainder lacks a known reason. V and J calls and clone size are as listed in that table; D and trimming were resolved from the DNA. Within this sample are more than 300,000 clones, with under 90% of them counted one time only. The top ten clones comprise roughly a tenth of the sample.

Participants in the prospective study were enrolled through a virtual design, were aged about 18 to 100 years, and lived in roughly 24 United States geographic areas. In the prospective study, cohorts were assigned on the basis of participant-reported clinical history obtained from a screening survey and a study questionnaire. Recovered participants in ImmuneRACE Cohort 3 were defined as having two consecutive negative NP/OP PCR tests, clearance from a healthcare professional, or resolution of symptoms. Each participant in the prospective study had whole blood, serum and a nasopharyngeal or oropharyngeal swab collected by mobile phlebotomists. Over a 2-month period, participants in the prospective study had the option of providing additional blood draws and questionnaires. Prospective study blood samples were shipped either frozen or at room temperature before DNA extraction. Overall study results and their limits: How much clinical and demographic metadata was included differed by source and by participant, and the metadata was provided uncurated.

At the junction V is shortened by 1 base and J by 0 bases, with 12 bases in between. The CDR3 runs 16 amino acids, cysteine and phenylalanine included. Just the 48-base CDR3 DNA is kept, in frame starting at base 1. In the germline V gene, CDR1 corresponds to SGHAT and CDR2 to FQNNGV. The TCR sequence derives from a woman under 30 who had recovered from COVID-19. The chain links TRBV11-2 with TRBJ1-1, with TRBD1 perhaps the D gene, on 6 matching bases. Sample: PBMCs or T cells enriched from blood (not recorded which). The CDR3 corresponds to CASSLVSGGLNTEAFF. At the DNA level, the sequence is TGTGCCAGCAGCTTAGTATCGGGGGGCCTGAACACTGAAGCTTTCTTT.